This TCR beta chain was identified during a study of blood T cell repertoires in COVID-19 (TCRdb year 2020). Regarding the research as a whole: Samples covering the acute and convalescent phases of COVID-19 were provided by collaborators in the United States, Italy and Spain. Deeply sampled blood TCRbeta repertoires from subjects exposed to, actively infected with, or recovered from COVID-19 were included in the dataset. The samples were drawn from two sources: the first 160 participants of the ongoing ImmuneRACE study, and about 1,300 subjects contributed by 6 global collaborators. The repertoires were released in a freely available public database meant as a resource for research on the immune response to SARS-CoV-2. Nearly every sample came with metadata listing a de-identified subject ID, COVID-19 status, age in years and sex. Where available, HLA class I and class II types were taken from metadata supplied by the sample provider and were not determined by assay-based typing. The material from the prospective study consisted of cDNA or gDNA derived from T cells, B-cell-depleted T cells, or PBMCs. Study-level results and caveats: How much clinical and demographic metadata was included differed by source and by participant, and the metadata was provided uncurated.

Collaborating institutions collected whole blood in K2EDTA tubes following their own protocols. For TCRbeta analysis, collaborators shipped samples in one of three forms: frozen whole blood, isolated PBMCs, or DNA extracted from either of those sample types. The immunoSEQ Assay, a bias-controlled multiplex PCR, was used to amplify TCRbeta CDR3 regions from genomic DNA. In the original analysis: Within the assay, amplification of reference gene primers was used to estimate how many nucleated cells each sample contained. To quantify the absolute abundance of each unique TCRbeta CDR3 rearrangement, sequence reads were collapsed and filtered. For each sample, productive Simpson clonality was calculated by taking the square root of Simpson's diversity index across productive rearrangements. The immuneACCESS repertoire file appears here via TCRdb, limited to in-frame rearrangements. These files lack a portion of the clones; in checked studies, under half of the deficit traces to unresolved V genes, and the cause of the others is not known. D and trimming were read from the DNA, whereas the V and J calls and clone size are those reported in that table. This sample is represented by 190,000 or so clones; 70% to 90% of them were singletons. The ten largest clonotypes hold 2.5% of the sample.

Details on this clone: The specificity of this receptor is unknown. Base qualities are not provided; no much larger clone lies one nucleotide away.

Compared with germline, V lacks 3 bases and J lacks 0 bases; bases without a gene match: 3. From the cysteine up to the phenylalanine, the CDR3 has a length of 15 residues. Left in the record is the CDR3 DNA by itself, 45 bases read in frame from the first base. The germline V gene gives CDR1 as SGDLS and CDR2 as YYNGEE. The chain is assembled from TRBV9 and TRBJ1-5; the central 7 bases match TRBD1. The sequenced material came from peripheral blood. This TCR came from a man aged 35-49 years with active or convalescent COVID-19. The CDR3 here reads CASSATGVSNQPQHF. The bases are TGTGCCAGCAGCGCCACAGGGGTTAGCAATCAGCCCCAGCATTTT.